The 21 T cell receptor beta chains reported below all come from one sample, sequenced in a study of T cells in tuberculosis. Time point here: new active TB diagnosis, blood taken before or within 7 days of starting treatment. Sequencing used immunoSEQ multiplex PCR; TCRdb keeps in-frame clones, though not all of them. The sample carries tens of thousands of clones, about 82% recorded once. Source: PBMCs, taken at tuberculosis diagnosis. The receptors stem from an adult with tuberculosis.

The rearrangement joins TRBV5-1 to TRBJ1-2; D possibly corresponds to TRBD1 (5 bases). Between the trimmed V and J ends, which lost 4 bases and 3 bases, there was a span of 13 bases. This CDR3 region has 14 residues. Germline CDR1 and CDR2: SGHRS and YFSETQ. The CDR3 DNA follows: TGCGCCAGCAGCCCCGGAGGGGCTGACTATGGCTACACCTTC. This sequence encodes CASSPGGADYGYTF.

This clone showed up just once. V is TRBV11-2 and J is TRBJ2-2, with D possibly TRBD2 on 6 matching bases. The CDR3 runs 16 residues. The V and J ends lost 3 bases and 4 bases respectively, with 15 bases between them. The germline CDR1 and CDR2 sequences are SGHAT and FQNNGV. In DNA, the CDR3 is TGTGCCAGCAGCTTTTACGGGGGAAGAGGCACCGGGGAGCTGTTTTTT. This gives the protein CASSFYGGRGTGELFF.

V is TRBV7-7 and J is TRBJ2-2, with 9 bases fitting TRBD1. Germline CDR1 and CDR2: SSHAT and FNYEAQ (reference sequence). The CDR3 loop spans 15 amino acids. J lost 4 bases, V lost 5 bases, and 5 bases had no gene match. The CDR3 sequence: CASSPRQGGTGELFF. The DNA of the CDR3 is TGTGCCAGCAGCCCCCGACAGGGGGGCACCGGGGAGCTGTTTTTT.

The count of this clone is one. The V call is TRBV21-1, the J call TRBJ2-1; TRBD2, the table's D call, lacks a check against the DNA. TRBV21-1 is labeled a pseudogene. The CDR3 length is 17 residues. The CDR3 bases are TGTGCCAGCTGCGGGACTAGCGGCCGGGAGGCCTACAATGAGCAGTTCTTC. Its protein product is CASCGTSGREAYNEQFF.

The V gene is TRBV11-3, the J gene TRBJ2-3; D is possibly TRBD2 (5 bases). V lost 4 bases to trimming and J lost 9 bases, with 11 bases between them. Germline values: CDR1 SGHNT, CDR2 YENEEA. The CDR3 is 12 residues long. CDR3 protein: CASSSSTGTQYF. For the CDR3, the DNA is TGTGCCAGCAGCTCCTCTACGGGGACGCAGTATTTT.

This chain joins TRBV14 and TRBJ2-1; 10 bases are shared with TRBD2. With V trimmed by 4 bases and J by 5 bases, 8 bases remained unmatched. Looked up from germline, CDR1 is SGHDN and CDR2 is FVKESK. The CDR3 is made up of 16 amino acids. Here the CDR3 DNA reads TGTGCCAGCAGCCCAGATAGCGGGGGGAACAACAATGAGCAGTTCTTC. Its translation is CASSPDSGGNNNEQFF. Variable domain in full (rest from reference TRBV14 and TRBJ2-1): EAGVTQFPSHSVIEKGQTVTLRCDPISGHDNLYWYRRVMGKEIKFLLHFVKESKQDESGMPNNRFLAERTGGTYSTLKVQPAELEDSGVYFCASSPDSGGNNNEQFFGPGTRLTVL.

V and J are TRBV11-2 and TRBJ1-1, with TRBD1 matching 7 bases. Germline assignment: CDR1 SGHAT and CDR2 FQNNGV. The CDR3 covers 15 residues. Unmatched junction bases numbered 3, after V lost 1 base and J lost 1 base. The CDR3 sequence is CASSLAGTENTEAFF. The CDR3 DNA follows: TGTGCCAGCAGCTTAGCCGGGACAGAGAACACTGAAGCTTTCTTT.

In this sample, this clone turned up once. J is TRBJ1-6 and V is TRBV7-2, with TRBD1 matching over 10 bases. CDR1 is SGHTA, CDR2 FQGNSA, per germline. With V trimmed by 5 bases and J by 9 bases, 16 bases remained unmatched. The CDR3 runs 18 residues. DNA of the CDR3: TGTGCCAGCAGCCGCGAGGGACAGGGGTTTCGTTATGGTTCACCCCTCCACTTT. Its translation is CASSREGQGFRYGSPLHF.

The chain recombines TRBV28 with TRBJ1-1; possibly TRBD1 for D (5 bases). Trimming removed 10 bases at V and 5 bases at J, with 17 bases between. Germline V gene sequence: CDR1 MDHEN, CDR2 SYDVKM. This CDR3 contains 13 residues. CDR3 sequence reads: CANQGRLGTEAFF. In DNA form, the CDR3 reads TGTGCCAACCAGGGCAGGTTGGGTACTGAAGCTTTCTTT.

The chain uses TRBV5-8 and TRBJ1-3; a weak D match, TRBD1 (5 bases). Between the trimmed V and J ends, which lost 4 bases and 0 bases, there was a span of 11 bases. The germline gives CDR1 SGHTS, CDR2 YDEGEE. CDR3 size: 15 residues. The CDR3 protein is CASSLRGLSGNTIYF. DNA for the CDR3: TGTGCCAGCAGCCTTAGGGGACTCTCTGGAAACACCATATATTTT.

The chain combines TRBV2 with TRBJ2-7; D remains unclear. The CDR3 loop spans 12 amino acids. Germline CDR1 and CDR2: SNHLY and FYNNEI. V dropped 6 bases and J dropped 0 bases, with 6 bases sitting between them. CDR3 region: CASRTDSYEQYF. DNA of the CDR3: TGTGCCAGCAGAACAGACTCCTACGAGCAGTACTTC.

The genes are TRBV28 and TRBJ2-3; a weak D match, TRBD2 (5 bases). The ends were cut back, 2 bases at V and 9 bases at J, with 15 bases in the middle. The CDR3 is made up of 14 amino acids. Germline V gene sequence: CDR1 MDHEN, CDR2 SYDVKM. For the CDR3, the DNA is TGTGCCAGCAGTTTACCCCTGACCGGCGGGACGCAGTATTTT. This sequence encodes CASSLPLTGGTQYF.

The chain combines TRBV6-4 with TRBJ1-2; D might be TRBD1 (5 bases). Trimming took 6 bases from V and 3 from J, leaving 11 bases between them. Germline V CDR1 and CDR2: MRHNA, SNTAGT. The CDR3 is 13 amino acids. CDR3 sequence: CASSFDRDYGYTF. As DNA, the CDR3 is TGTGCCAGCAGCTTTGACAGAGACTATGGCTACACCTTC.

V is TRBV27 and J is TRBJ1-1, with D maybe TRBD1 (5 bases). This CDR3 region has 13 residues. Germline assignment: CDR1 MNHEY and CDR2 SMNVEV (reference sequence). Trimming shortened V by 5 bases and J by 12 bases, and 19 bases separated the two germline ends. The CDR3 spells CASSPTVSSVSFF. The CDR3 DNA sequence: TGTGCCAGCAGTCCGACAGTTAGTTCGGTGTCTTTCTTT.

The J gene is TRBJ1-3, the V gene TRBV18; D is undetermined. The V gene's germline CDR1 is KGHSH and CDR2 LQKENI. The V gene lost 0 bases and the J gene lost 5 bases, with 11 bases spanning the gap. The CDR3 has 15 residues. The CDR3 bases are TGTGCCAGCTCACCACCGGTAGCCCTTAGAAACACCATATATTTT. It encodes CASSPPVALRNTIYF. The full variable domain, its missing parts supplied by reference TRBV18 and TRBJ1-3, is NAGVMQNPRHLVRRRGQEARLRCSPMKGHSHVYWYRQLPEEGLKFMVYLQKENIIDESGMPKERFSAEFPKEGPSILRIQQVVRGDSAAYFCASSPPVALRNTIYFGEGSWLTVV.

The rearrangement joins TRBV29-1 to TRBJ1-2; possible D gene TRBD1, 5 bases. This CDR3 has 12 residues. Trimming took off 3 bases at V and 3 bases at J, with 8 bases between the two ends. Germline V gives CDR1 SQVTM, CDR2 ANQGSEA. The CDR3 coding sequence is TGCAGCGTTGACAGGGTTTACTATGGCTACACCTTC. Translating it yields CSVDRVYYGYTF. The full variable domain, with the rest looked up from reference TRBV29-1 and TRBJ1-2, is SAVISQKPSRDICQRGTSLTIQCQVDSQVTMMFWYRQQPGQSLTLIATANQGSEATYESGFVIDKFPISRPNLTFSTLTVSNMSPEDSSIYLCSVDRVYYGYTFGSGTRLTVV.

This clone was seen a single time. The germline gene is not matched at one end of the junction; a read error may be the cause. DNA for the CDR3: TGTGCCAGCAGCCAGTTTTCAGGACAGACCCCATGGGACTTC. It encodes CASSQFSGQTPWDF. The chain is built from TRBV14 and TRBJ2-7; a possible D gene is TRBD1 (6 bases). The germline CDR1 and CDR2 sequences are SGHDN and FVKESK. This CDR3 is 14 amino acids long.

This chain joins TRBV29-1 and TRBJ1-1; no reliable D call. Germline V gene sequence: CDR1 SQVTM, CDR2 ANQGSEA. There are 11 residues in the CDR3. V lost 7 bases to trimming and J lost 4 bases, with 10 bases between them. The CDR3 nucleotides are TGCAGCGCTACCGATGCCACTGAAGCTTTCTTT. Translation: CSATDATEAFF.

This clone was counted a single time. The V and J genes are TRBV27 and TRBJ2-1, with TRBD2 matching over 15 bases. The CDR3 totals 17 residues. The J segment lost 9 bases and the V segment lost 5 bases, leaving 11 bases of the junction unmatched. Germline V lookup: CDR1 MNHEY, CDR2 SMNVEV (reference sequence). The CDR3 reads CASSVAPSGLAGGEQFF. The CDR3 DNA is TGTGCCAGCAGTGTCGCACCTTCGGGACTAGCGGGAGGTGAGCAGTTCTTC.

V is TRBV30 and J is TRBJ1-1; a possible D gene is TRBD1 (5 bases). This CDR3 is built from 13 residues. Looked up from germline, CDR1 is GTSNPN and CDR2 is SVGIG (reference sequence). Trimming shortened V by 2 bases and J by 1 base, and 8 bases separated the two germline ends. The CDR3 loop reads CAWSNQGNTEAFF. In DNA, the CDR3 is TGTGCCTGGAGTAATCAGGGGAACACTGAAGCTTTCTTT.

This chain uses TRBV7-7 with TRBJ2-5; 14 bases fit TRBD2. From germline, CDR1 is SSHAT and CDR2 FNYEAQ (reference sequence). CDR3 length equals 16 residues. V gave up 5 bases and J gave up 5 bases; unmatched junction bases: 7. The CDR3 coding sequence is TGTGCCAGCAGCGGTGGGACTAGCGGGAGAGGGGAGACCCAGTACTTC. It translates to CASSGGTSGRGETQYF. Using reference TRBV7-7 and TRBJ2-5 for the parts outside the CDR3, the full variable domain is GAGVSQSPRYKVTKRGQDVTLRCDPISSHATLYWYQQALGQGPEFLTYFNYEAQPDKSGLPSDRFSAERPEGSISTLTIQRTEQRDSAMYRCASSGGTSGRGETQYFGPGTRLLVL.